Here is one T cell receptor (beta chain) with its context. Its antigen has not been determined. The record has no base qualities; no much larger clone is one base away. TCRdb shows the sequencer as Illumina HiSeq 1500. TCRdb handled the public reads itself, with Q25 trimming in fastp and clone calling in MiXCR, and kept productive beta chains. Entries are consolidated by CDR3 protein sequence, retaining the most common genes and DNA. For this sample there are about 740,000 distinct CDR3 sequences; under 40% appear just once. The ten biggest clones cover around 2.8% of the sample. The record originates from a study of T cell repertoires in cytomegalovirus infection (dated by TCRdb to the late 2010s). A note on the overall study: The HLA type of each donor mattered for the analysis, because public TCR beta signatures pointed to carriage of CMV infection along with the matching HLA type. The investigation overall reported the following: In the ex vivo response, HLA-C-restricted CMV-specific TCR beta clonotypes were dominant, and in two of eight donors the single most frequent clonotype came from this HLA-C-restricted group. In both this cohort and an independent cohort of more than 350 donors, the cumulative frequency of public TCR beta family members distinguished carriers of CMV infection plus the relevant HLA type.

The CDR3 sequence holds 15 residues, the cysteine and phenylalanine included. The sequence is cut down to CDR3 DNA, 45 bases in frame from base 1. The V end gives up 6 bases and the J end 9 bases, leaving 8 bases in the junction not matched to a gene. The sequenced sample consisted of PBMCs. The rearranged chain carries TRBV12-3 or TRBV12-4 and TRBJ2-1; TRBD2 lines up with 13 middle nucleotides. This clonotype was obtained from a human donor in good health (CMV status not recorded). Some clones in this sample may be carry-over from other donors' samples. The base sequence is TGTGCCAGCAGCCCAACTAGCGGGGGGGCGAGTGAGCAGTTCTTC. Protein translation: CASSPTSGGASEQFF.